This record covers a single T cell receptor beta chain. The data derive from a study of blood T cell repertoires in COVID-19. At the level of the study: The samples span acute and convalescent COVID-19 from the United States, Italy and Spain. PBMCs, B-cell-depleted T cells, or T cells were the source of the cDNA or gDNA that made up the material.

The CDR3 consists of 13 residues. V gave up 4 bases and J gave up 6 bases, with 13 bases separating them. Germline-derived CDR1 and CDR2 are SGDLS and YYNGEE. As processed by the authors: Amplification from reference gene primers served as the basis for estimated nucleated cell counts. The repertoire was sequenced with immunoSEQ multiplex PCR; TCRdb's copy has only in-frame clones and lacks some. V, J and clone size were drawn from that table, and D and trimming were deduced from the DNA. The table records about 73,000 clones, 83% of them present only once. The source is a woman aged 60-75 years with acute or convalescent COVID-19. The chain links TRBV9 to TRBJ1-2, with TRBD1 as a possible D gene (6 bases). The sample was peripheral blood. CDR3 in amino acids: CASSLLQGDGYTF. In DNA form, the CDR3 reads TGTGCCAGCAGCTTACTACAGGGTGATGGCTACACCTTC.